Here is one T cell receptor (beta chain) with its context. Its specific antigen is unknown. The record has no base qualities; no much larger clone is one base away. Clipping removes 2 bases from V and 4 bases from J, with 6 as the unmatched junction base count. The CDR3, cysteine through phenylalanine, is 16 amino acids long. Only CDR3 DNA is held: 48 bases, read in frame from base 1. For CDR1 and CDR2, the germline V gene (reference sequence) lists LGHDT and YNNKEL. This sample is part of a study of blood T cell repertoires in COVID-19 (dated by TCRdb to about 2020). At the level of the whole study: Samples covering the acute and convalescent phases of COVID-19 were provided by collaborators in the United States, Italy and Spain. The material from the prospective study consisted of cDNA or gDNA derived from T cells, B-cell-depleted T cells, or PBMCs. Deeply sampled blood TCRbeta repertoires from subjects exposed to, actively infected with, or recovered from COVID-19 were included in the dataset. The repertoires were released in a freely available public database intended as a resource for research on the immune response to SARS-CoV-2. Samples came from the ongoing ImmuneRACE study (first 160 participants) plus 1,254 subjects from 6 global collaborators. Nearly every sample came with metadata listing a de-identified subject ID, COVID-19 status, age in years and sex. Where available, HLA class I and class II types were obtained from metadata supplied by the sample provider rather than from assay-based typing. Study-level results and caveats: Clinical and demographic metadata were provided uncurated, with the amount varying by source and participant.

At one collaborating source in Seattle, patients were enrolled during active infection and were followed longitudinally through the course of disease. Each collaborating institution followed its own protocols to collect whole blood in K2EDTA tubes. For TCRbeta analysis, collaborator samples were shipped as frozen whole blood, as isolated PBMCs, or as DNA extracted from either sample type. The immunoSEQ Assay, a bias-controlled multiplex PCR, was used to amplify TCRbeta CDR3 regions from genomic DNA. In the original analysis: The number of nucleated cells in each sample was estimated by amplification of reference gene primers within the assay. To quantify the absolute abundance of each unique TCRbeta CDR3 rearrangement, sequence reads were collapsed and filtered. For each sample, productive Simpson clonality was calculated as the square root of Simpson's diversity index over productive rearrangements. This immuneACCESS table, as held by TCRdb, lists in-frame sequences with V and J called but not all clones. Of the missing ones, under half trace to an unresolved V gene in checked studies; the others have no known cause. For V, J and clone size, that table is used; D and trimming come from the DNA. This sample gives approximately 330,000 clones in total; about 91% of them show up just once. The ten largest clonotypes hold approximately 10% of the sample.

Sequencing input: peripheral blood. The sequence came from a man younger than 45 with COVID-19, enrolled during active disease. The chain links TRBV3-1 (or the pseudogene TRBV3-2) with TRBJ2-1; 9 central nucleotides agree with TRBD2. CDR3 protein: CASSQRAGGQYNEQFF. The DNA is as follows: TGTGCCAGCAGCCAACGAGCGGGAGGCCAATACAATGAGCAGTTCTTC.